This is a list of T cell receptor beta chains from one sample in a study of regulatory T cells in long-lasting Graves disease. TCRdb itself ran the multiplex PCR reads through MiXCR, one entry per CDR3 protein. This sample carries some 240,000 distinct CDR3 sequences, roughly 19% of them seen once, and the ten largest clones take over 9.5%. This sample was shared with a second study, whose subject was T cells in Graves' hyperthyroidism and ophthalmopathy.

The specimen was peripheral blood mononuclear cells (PBMCs), collected at new diagnosis, from a patient treated with antithyroid drugs. These receptors all come from a woman under 40 with Graves disease. CDR3s include the opening cysteine and the closing phenylalanine or tryptophan. A D gene is named only where the DNA matches it firmly. Only part of the rows carry a size: once, few, many, or a class if the clone is expanded.

clone_size j_call d_call v_call cdr3_nt cdr3_aa
. TRBJ2-3 TRBD2 TRBV13 TGTGCCAGCAGCTTAGGGTCTAGCGGACACACAGATACGCAGTATTTT CASSLGSSGHTDTQYF
many TRBJ2-7 . TRBV20-1 TGCAGTGCCCGAGATAGCGGACGGGGGATCGAGCAGTACTTC CSARDSGRGIEQYF
many TRBJ1-1 TRBD1 TRBV28 TGTGCCAGCAGCCGCCCTCGACAGGGATTGAACACTGAAGCTTTCTTT CASSRPRQGLNTEAFF
many TRBJ1-4 . TRBV20-1 TGCAGTGCACTAGCAGGGCGGAATGAAAAACTGTTTTTT CSALAGRNEKLFF
. TRBJ2-1 TRBD2 TRBV10-3 TGTGCCACTGGACCGGGGGGGCGTTTCAGTGAGCAGTTCTTC CATGPGGRFSEQFF
many TRBJ1-4 . TRBV7-2 TGTGCCAGCAGCCCCGGACTCGGCCATGAAAAACTGTTTTTT CASSPGLGHEKLFF
many TRBJ2-7 . TRBV7-9 TGTGCCAGCAGTCGGGGGACACCCAACGAGCAGTACTTC CASSRGTPNEQYF
. TRBJ2-3 TRBD2 TRBV19 TGTGCCAGTAGTATTAAAGGCGGGAGGGCCGGAGATACGCAGTATTTT CASSIKGGRAGDTQYF
many TRBJ1-3 . TRBV30 TGTGCCTGGGACATTAGCTCTGGAAACACCATATATTTT CAWDISSGNTIYF
many TRBJ1-1 . TRBV30 TGTGCCTGGAGTGTACGGGGGGATACTTCCGCTTTCTTT CAWSVRGDTSAFF
many TRBJ2-7 . TRBV2 TGTGCCAGCAGTCGACAGCAGAGCTCCTACGAGCAGTACTTC CASSRQQSSYEQYF
many TRBJ1-1 TRBD1 TRBV19 TGTGCCAGTTCTGGACAGGGGAAGAATCTAGCTTTCTTT CASSGQGKNLAFF
. TRBJ2-3 TRBD1 TRBV7-9 TGTGCCAGCAGCCAGACAGGGGCCGACACAGATACGCAGTATTTT CASSQTGADTDTQYF
. TRBJ2-1 TRBD2 TRBV28 TGTGCCAGCGTCTCCCAGGGACTAGCTATCAATGAGCAGTTCTTC CASVSQGLAINEQFF
many TRBJ2-5 . TRBV6-1 TGTGCCAGCAGTGAAGGAGTGGGGCCCCAAGAGACCCAGTACTTC CASSEGVGPQETQYF
many TRBJ1-1 . TRBV7-9 TGTGCCAGCAGCTTAGTGAGGCAGATGAACACTGAAGCTTTCTTT CASSLVRQMNTEAFF
. TRBJ2-1 TRBD2 TRBV7-8 TGTGCCAGCAGCTTAGTTAGCGGGGGGGGGGATGAGCAGTTCTTC CASSLVSGGGDEQFF
. TRBJ1-4 . TRBV6-2/TRBV6-3 TGTGCCAGCAGCCCCGGGCCCGTAACGAGTGAAAAACTGTTTTTT CASSPGPVTSEKLFF
. TRBJ2-3 TRBD2 TRBV28 TGTGCCAGCAGTCCCATGCTAGGAACTAGCGGCCCGGGCACAGATACGCAGTATTTT CASSPMLGTSGPGTDTQYF
few TRBJ2-1 TRBD1 TRBV6-1 TGTGCCAGCAGAGGACAGGGGCCCTACAATGAGCAGTTCTTC CASRGQGPYNEQFF
many TRBJ1-6 . TRBV7-9 TGTGCCAGCAGCTATGGGACGGAGAATTCACCCCTCCACTTT CASSYGTENSPLHF
many TRBJ2-3 TRBD2 TRBV6-1 TGTGCCAGCGGCTCAACTAGCGGGAAAACAGATACGCAGTATTTT CASGSTSGKTDTQYF
many TRBJ2-7 . TRBV12-3/TRBV12-4 TGTGCCAGCAGTTCCCCCTACGAGCAGTACTTC CASSSPYEQYF
many TRBJ1-2 . TRBV24-1 TGTGCCACCAGTGATCCCTTGGCAGGGGACTATGGCTACACCTTC CATSDPLAGDYGYTF
few TRBJ1-5 . TRBV6-5 TGTGCCAGCAGTTACGGGAAAAATCAGCCCCAGCATTTT CASSYGKNQPQHF
. TRBJ2-2 . TRBV12-3/TRBV12-4 TGTGCCAGCAGTTTATGGGGAAACACCGGGGAGCTGTTTTTT CASSLWGNTGELFF
many TRBJ1-2 TRBD1 TRBV12-3/TRBV12-4 TGTGCCAGCAGTTTAGAAGGGACAGGGGGCAATGGCTACACCTTC CASSLEGTGGNGYTF
many TRBJ1-2 . TRBV30 TGTGCCTGGACCCGCAACACGGATAACTATGGCTACACCTTC CAWTRNTDNYGYTF
many TRBJ1-1 . TRBV6-1 TGTGCCAGCAGCAGGGAGAGGAACACTGAAGCTTTCTTT CASSRERNTEAFF
many TRBJ2-2 . TRBV30 TGTGCCTGGAGTGTTTTAGGGTGGGGGGAGCTGTTTTTT CAWSVLGWGELFF
. TRBJ2-3 . TRBV28 TGTGCCAGCAGTTTACCCGGGCCAGATACGCAGTATTTT CASSLPGPDTQYF
many TRBJ1-2 . TRBV2 TGTGCCAGCAGCGGACCGGTAGCTAACTATGGCTACACCTTC CASSGPVANYGYTF
many TRBJ2-7 . TRBV6-1 TGTGCCAGCAGTGAACGAAACCCCTACGAGCAGTACTTC CASSERNPYEQYF
many TRBJ1-5 TRBD1 TRBV12-3/TRBV12-4 TGTGCCAGCAGTTTAAAACAGGGGAGACAGCCCCAGCATTTT CASSLKQGRQPQHF
once TRBJ1-5 . TRBV6-2/TRBV6-3 TGTGCCAGCAGTCAAAGGTGGACATTGCCGGGTCAGCCCCAGCATTTT CASSQRWTLPGQPQHF
. TRBJ1-1 TRBD1 TRBV13 TGTGCCAGCAGCTTTAAAGGACAGGGCTGGACTGAAGCTTTCTTT CASSFKGQGWTEAFF
many TRBJ2-1 . TRBV5-6 TGTGCCAGCAGCTTGGGGGGGTTTGGCGTAGGTACTGATGAGCAGTTCTTC CASSLGGFGVGTDEQFF
many TRBJ1-3 . TRBV6-1 TGTGCCAGCAATGACCCGACAGCCACCTCCTCCTCTGGAAACACCATATATTTT CASNDPTATSSSGNTIYF
many TRBJ2-7 . TRBV12-3/TRBV12-4 TGTGCCAGCAGTTTAGAGGGCCGTGAGAAGTACGAGCAGTACTTC CASSLEGREKYEQYF
many TRBJ1-1 . TRBV6-1 TGTGCCAGCAGAAACGGCAGAGCTGAAGCTTTCTTT CASRNGRAEAFF
few TRBJ2-1 . TRBV5-1 TGCGCCAGCAGCTTGGCGGACTACAATGAGCAGTTCTTC CASSLADYNEQFF
many TRBJ2-7 TRBD1 TRBV2 TGTGCCAGCAGTTTTCCCCAGGGGGCCATTGGCGAGCAGTACTTC CASSFPQGAIGEQYF
many TRBJ1-5 . TRBV18 TGTGCCAGCTCACCAGATCAGCCCCAGCATTTT CASSPDQPQHF
many TRBJ2-1 . TRBV11-2 TGTGCCAGCAGCTTATCCGGGAGCCCGACCTTC CASSLSGSPTF
few TRBJ2-1 TRBD2 TRBV28 TGTGCCAGCAATAGTCTAGCGGGAGGATACAATGAGCAGTTCTTC CASNSLAGGYNEQFF
. TRBJ1-1 TRBD1 TRBV30 TGTGCCTGGAGTCCCTGGGGGGACAGGGGGCTCTCAAGGGCTTTCTTT CAWSPWGDRGLSRAFF
. TRBJ1-3 TRBD1 TRBV5-1 TGCGCCAGCAGCGAGCCGGGACAGGATGGAAACACCATATATTTT CASSEPGQDGNTIYF
many TRBJ2-7 TRBD2 TRBV7-9 TGTGCCAGCAGCTCCGGGGGGGGTCTCGAGCAGTACTTC CASSSGGGLEQYF
. TRBJ2-5 TRBD2 TRBV28 TGTGCCAGCAGTTTATTCGGGCTAGCGGGAGCAGAGACCCAGTACTTC CASSLFGLAGAETQYF
many TRBJ2-1 . TRBV12-3/TRBV12-4 TGTGCCAGCAGTCCCACAGGGAATGAGCAGTTCTTC CASSPTGNEQFF